This T cell receptor (beta chain) was sequenced for a study of tumor T cells in aggressive B-cell lymphoma. Clones were read by immunoSEQ multiplex PCR, and TCRdb kept only the in-frame ones, dropping some. Of around 3,300 clones listed, around nine tenths are singletons. The CDR3 runs 14 residues. CDR1 is SGDLS, CDR2 YYNGEE, per germline. With 4 bases clipped from V and 7 bases from J, the junction kept 7 bases outside the gene matches. The sequence came from an adult with diffuse large B cell lymphoma. Sequenced sample: tumor tissue. The chain carries TRBV9 and TRBJ2-2; 7 positions agree with TRBD2. The CDR3 nucleotides are TGTGCCAGCAGCCGATACGGGGGGAACGGGGAGCTGTTTTTT. Its translation is CASSRYGGNGELFF.